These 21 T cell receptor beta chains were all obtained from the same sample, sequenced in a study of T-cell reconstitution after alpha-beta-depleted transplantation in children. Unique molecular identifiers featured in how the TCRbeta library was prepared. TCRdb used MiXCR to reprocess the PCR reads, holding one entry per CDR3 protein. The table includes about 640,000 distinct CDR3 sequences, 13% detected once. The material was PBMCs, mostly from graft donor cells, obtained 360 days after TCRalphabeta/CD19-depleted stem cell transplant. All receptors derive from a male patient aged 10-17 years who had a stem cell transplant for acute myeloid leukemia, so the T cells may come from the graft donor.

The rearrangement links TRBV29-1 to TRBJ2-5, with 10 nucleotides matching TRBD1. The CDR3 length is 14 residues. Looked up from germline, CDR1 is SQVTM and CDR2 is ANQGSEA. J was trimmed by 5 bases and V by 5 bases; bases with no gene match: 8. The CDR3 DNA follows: TGCAGCGTTCAGGGACAGGGGATCGGTGAGACCCAGTACTTC. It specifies CSVQGQGIGETQYF. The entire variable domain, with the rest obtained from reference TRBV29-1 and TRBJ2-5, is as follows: SAVISQKPSRDICQRGTSLTIQCQVDSQVTMMFWYRQQPGQSLTLIATANQGSEATYESGFVIDKFPISRPNLTFSTLTVSNMSPEDSSIYLCSVQGQGIGETQYFGPGTRLLVL.

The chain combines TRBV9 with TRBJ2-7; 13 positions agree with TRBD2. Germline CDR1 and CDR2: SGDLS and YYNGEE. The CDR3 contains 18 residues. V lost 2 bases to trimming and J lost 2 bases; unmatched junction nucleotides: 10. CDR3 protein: CASSVGLAGVGPAYEQYF. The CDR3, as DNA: TGTGCCAGCAGCGTTGGACTAGCGGGAGTGGGGCCTGCCTACGAGCAGTACTTC.

DNA of the CDR3: TGTGCCACCAGCAGAGTGGAACTAGCGGGAGTCGTCGCCTACAATGAGCAGTTCTTC. Its translation: CATSRVELAGVVAYNEQFF. V usage is TRBV15 and J usage is TRBJ2-1, with 11 bases that match TRBD2. The CDR3 contains 19 residues. Losses at the gene ends were 1 base for V and 2 bases for J; bases not matched to a gene: 10. Germline CDR1 reads LNHNV; CDR2 reads YYDKDF (reference sequence).

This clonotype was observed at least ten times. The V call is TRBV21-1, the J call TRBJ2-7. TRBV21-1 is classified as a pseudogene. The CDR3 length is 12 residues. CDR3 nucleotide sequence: TGTGCCAGCAGCATATCCCCCTACGAGCAGTACTTC. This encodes CASSISPYEQYF.

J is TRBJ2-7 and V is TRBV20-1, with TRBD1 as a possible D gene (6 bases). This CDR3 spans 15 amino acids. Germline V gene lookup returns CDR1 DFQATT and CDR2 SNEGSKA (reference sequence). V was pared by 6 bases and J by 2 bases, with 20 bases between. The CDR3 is CSANRPWDMAYEQYF. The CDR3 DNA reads TGCAGTGCCAATAGGCCATGGGACATGGCCTACGAGCAGTACTTC.

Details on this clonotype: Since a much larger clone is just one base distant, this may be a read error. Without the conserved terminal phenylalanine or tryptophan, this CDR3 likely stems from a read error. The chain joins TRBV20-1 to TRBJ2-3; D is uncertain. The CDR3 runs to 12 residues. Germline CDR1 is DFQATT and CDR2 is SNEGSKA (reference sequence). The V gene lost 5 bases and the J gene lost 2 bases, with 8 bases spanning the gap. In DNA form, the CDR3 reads TGCAGTGCTGGTGGGTTCACAGATACGCAGTATATT. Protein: CSAGGFTDTQYI.

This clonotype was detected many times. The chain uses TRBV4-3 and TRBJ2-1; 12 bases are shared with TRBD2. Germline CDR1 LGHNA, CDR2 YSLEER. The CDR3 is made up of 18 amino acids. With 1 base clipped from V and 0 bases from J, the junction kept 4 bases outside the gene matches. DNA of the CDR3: TGCGCCAGCAGCCAAGGGACTAGCGGGAAGAGCTCCTACAATGAGCAGTTCTTC. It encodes CASSQGTSGKSSYNEQFF.

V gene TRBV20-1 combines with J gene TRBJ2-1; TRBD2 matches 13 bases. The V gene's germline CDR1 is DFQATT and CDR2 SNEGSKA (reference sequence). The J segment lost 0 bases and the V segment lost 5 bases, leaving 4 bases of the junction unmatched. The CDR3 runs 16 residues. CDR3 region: CSAPGLAGSSYNEQFF. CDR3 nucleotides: TGCAGTGCTCCGGGACTAGCGGGGAGCTCCTACAATGAGCAGTTCTTC.

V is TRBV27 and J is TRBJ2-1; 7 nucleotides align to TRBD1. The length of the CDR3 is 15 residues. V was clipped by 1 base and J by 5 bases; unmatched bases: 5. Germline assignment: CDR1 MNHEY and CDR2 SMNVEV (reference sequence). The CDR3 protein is CASSLWAGGNNEQFF. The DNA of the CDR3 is TGTGCCAGCAGTTTATGGGCAGGGGGTAACAATGAGCAGTTCTTC.

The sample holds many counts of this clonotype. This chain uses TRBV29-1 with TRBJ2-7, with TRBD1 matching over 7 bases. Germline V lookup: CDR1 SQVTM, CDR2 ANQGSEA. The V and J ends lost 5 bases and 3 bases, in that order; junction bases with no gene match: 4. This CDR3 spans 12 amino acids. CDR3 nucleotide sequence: TGCAGCGTTAGCCAGGGGGTCTACGAGCAGTACTTC. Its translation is CSVSQGVYEQYF.

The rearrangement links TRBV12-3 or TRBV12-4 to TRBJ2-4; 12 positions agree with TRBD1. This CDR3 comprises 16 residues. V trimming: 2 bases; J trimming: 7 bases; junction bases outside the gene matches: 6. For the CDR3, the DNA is TGTGCCAGCAGTTTAAGGGACAGGGGGCGGGAGAACATTCAGTACTTC. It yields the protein CASSLRDRGRENIQYF.

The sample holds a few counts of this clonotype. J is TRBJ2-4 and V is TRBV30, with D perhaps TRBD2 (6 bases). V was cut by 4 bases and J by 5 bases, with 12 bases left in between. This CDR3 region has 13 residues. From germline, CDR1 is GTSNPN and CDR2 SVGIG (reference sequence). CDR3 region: CAWNGGRENIQYF. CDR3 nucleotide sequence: TGTGCCTGGAACGGGGGTAGGGAAAACATTCAGTACTTC.

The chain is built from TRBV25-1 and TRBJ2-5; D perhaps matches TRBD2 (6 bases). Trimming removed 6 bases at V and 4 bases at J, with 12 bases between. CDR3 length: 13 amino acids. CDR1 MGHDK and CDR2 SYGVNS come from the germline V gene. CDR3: CASREGYIETQYF. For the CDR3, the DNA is TGTGCCAGCAGGGAGGGGTATATAGAGACCCAGTACTTC.

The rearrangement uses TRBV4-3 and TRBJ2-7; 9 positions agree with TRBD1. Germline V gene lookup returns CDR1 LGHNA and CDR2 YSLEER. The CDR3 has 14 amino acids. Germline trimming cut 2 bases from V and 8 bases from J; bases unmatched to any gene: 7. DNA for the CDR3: TGCGCCAGCAGCCAACACGGGACAGGGTACAAGCAGTACTTC. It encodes CASSQHGTGYKQYF.

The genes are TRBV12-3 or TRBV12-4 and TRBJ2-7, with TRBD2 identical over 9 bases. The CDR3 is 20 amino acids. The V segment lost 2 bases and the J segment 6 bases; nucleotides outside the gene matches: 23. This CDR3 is CASSLHLGGLAFGRTSEQYF. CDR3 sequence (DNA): TGTGCCAGCAGTTTACATTTAGGGGGACTAGCATTCGGCCGGACAAGCGAGCAGTACTTC.

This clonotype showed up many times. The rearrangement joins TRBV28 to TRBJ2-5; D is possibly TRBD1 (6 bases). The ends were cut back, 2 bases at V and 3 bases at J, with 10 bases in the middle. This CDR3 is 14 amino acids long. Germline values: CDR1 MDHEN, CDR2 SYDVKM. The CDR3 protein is CASSLRDIEETQYF. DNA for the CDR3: TGTGCCAGCAGTTTAAGGGACATCGAAGAGACCCAGTACTTC.

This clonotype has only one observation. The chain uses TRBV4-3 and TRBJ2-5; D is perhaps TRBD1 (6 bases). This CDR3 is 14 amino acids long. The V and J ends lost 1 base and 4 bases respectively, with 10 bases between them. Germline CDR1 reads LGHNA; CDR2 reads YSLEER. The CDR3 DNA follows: TGCGCCAGCAGCCAAGGACCCAGGGGAGAGACCCAGTACTTC. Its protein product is CASSQGPRGETQYF.

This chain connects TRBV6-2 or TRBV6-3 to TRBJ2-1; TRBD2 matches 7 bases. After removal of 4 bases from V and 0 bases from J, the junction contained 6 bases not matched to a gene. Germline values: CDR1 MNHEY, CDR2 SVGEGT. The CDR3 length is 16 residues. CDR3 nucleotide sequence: TGTGCCAGCAGTTCTCTAGCGGCACGCTCCTACAATGAGCAGTTCTTC. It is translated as CASSSLAARSYNEQFF.

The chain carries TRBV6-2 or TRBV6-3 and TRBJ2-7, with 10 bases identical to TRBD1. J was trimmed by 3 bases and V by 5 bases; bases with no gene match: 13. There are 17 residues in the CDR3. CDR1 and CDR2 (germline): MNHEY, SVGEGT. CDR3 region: CASSPTGGPTFNYEQYF. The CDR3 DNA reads TGTGCCAGCAGTCCGACAGGGGGCCCTACCTTTAACTACGAGCAGTACTTC.

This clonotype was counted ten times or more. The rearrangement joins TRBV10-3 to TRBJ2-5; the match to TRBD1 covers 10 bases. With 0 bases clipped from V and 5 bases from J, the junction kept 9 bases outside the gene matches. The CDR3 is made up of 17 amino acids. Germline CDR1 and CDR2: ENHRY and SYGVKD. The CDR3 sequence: CAISESTRGQGRETQYF. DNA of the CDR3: TGTGCCATCAGTGAGTCGACTCGGGGACAGGGGAGGGAGACCCAGTACTTC.

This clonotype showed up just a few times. The CDR3 region is CASKDRGSRNQPQHF. CDR3 nucleotides: TGTGCCAGCAAAGACAGGGGGTCAAGGAATCAGCCCCAGCATTTT. The rearrangement links TRBV6-2 or TRBV6-3 to TRBJ1-5; TRBD1 aligns across 9 bases. The ends lost 7 bases at V and 4 bases at J; junction bases unmatched: 8. Germline values: CDR1 MNHEY, CDR2 SVGEGT. CDR3 length: 15 residues.